The rows below give T cell receptor beta chains drawn from one sample of a study of human T cells and chemical hapten exposure. MiXCR, run by TCRdb on the RACE reads, gives a single entry per CDR3 protein. Among some 190,000 distinct CDR3 sequences listed, around 24% were seen once. Sequences were derived from whole blood, sampled in connection with sensitization to the hapten diphenylcyclopropenone (DPC). These receptor sequences come from a woman between 50 and 59 years old with alopecia areata. Some clones in this sample may be carry-over from other donors' samples. The CDR3 runs from the conserved cysteine through the conserved F or W. Clone size is shown for a subset of rows, as once, few, many or a class of expanded clone.

clone size | V gene | CDR3 protein
few | TRBV5-1 | CASRDPGGSSYNEQFF
. | TRBV6-2/TRBV6-3 | CASSYRRGPLSGANVLTF
few | TRBV29-1 | CSVDGEDRKRYEQYF
few | TRBV2 | CASSEALDMGFEQYF
few | TRBV10-3 | CAISGAGVGNEQFF
many | TRBV7-6 | CASRDKVGINNEQFF
few | TRBV7-8 | CASSLEQGLSYEQYF
. | TRBV10-3 | CAISESASGRMNTGELFF
. | TRBV20-1 | CSASEHRFTDTQYF
few | TRBV7-6 | CASSEVPGSGYTF
. | TRBV24-1 | CATSDSRTTETQYF